This passage covers 9 T cell receptor beta chains from one sample sequenced in a study of blood T cell repertoires in COVID-19. TCRdb's copy holds only in-frame clones and misses some; the assay was immunoSEQ multiplex PCR. In the table there are 400,000 to 500,000 clones, more than 80% of which are singletons. Sequencing was performed on peripheral blood. These TCRs come from a woman aged 25 to 39 with active or convalescent COVID-19.

This clone was seen once. The J gene is TRBJ2-1, the V gene TRBV7-9, with 9 nucleotides matching TRBD1. Germline V gene sequence: CDR1 SEHNR, CDR2 FQNEAQ (reference sequence). The V segment lost 5 bases and the J segment 3 bases; nucleotides outside the gene matches: 5. CDR3 length: 15 amino acids. CDR3: CASSRQGGYYNEQFF. For the CDR3, the DNA is TGTGCCAGCAGCCGACAGGGGGGATACTACAATGAGCAGTTCTTC.

The J gene is TRBJ1-2, the V gene TRBV19; D is ambiguous. CDR3 length equals 15 residues. Germline CDR1 LNHDA, CDR2 SQIVND (reference sequence). Between the trimmed V and J ends, which lost 0 bases and 4 bases, there was a span of 12 bases. The DNA of the CDR3 is TGTGCCAGTAGTATAGACTTGGCATCCATCTATGGCTACACCTTC. Translated: CASSIDLASIYGYTF.

The V gene is TRBV3-1 (or the pseudogene TRBV3-2), the J gene TRBJ1-6; D remains ambiguous. This CDR3 comprises 17 residues. Germline CDR1 LGHDT, CDR2 YNNKEL (reference sequence). V was cut by 2 bases and J by 6 bases, with 17 bases left in between. The CDR3 DNA is TGTGCCAGCAGCCAATCAATTTTCTCCGGTAGTAATTCACCCCTCCACTTT. It specifies CASSQSIFSGSNSPLHF.

CDR3 nucleotide sequence: TGTGCCAGCTCACCCGACAGGGATGGTGGCTACACCTTC. Its protein product is CASSPDRDGGYTF. The rearrangement joins TRBV18 to TRBJ1-2, with 7 bases aligning to TRBD1. CDR3 length equals 13 residues. With V trimmed by 3 bases and J by 7 bases, 5 bases remained unmatched. Germline V CDR1 and CDR2: KGHSH, LQKENI.

The CDR3 spells CASGRTANTEAFF. Written as DNA, the CDR3 is TGTGCCAGCGGCCGGACTGCGAACACTGAAGCTTTCTTT. J is TRBJ1-1 and V is TRBV12-3 or TRBV12-4; no clear D gene. The CDR3 sequence is 13 residues long. The germline V and J ends were trimmed by 8 bases and 1 base, with 11 bases remaining between them.

This chain links TRBV29-1 with TRBJ2-7; D may be TRBD1 (7 bases). This CDR3 spans 13 amino acids. Trimming left V 7 bases short and J 2 bases short, with 15 bases between. The germline CDR1 and CDR2 sequences are SQVTM and ANQGSEA. The CDR3 reads CSARGRGTYEQYF. The CDR3, as DNA: TGCAGCGCGCGGGGCAGGGGGACCTACGAGCAGTACTTC.

This clone was observed a few times. CDR3 region: CASSGESGQPQHF. The CDR3 DNA reads TGTGCCAGCAGTGGGGAGTCGGGTCAGCCCCAGCATTTT. This chain uses TRBV2 with TRBJ1-5; D uncertain. Trimming took 4 bases from V and 6 from J, leaving 10 bases between them. CDR3 length: 13 residues. In germline, CDR1 is SNHLY, CDR2 FYNNEI.

The J gene is TRBJ1-1, the V gene TRBV15, with 10 bases fitting TRBD1. The CDR3 has 15 amino acids. Germline CDR1 and CDR2: LNHNV and YYDKDF (reference sequence). The V and J ends lost 1 base and 4 bases, in that order; junction bases with no gene match: 3. The CDR3: CATSRARTGGTEAFF. CDR3 in DNA: TGTGCCACCAGCAGAGCGAGGACAGGGGGCACTGAAGCTTTCTTT.

For this clone: One junction end does not reproduce the germline sequence, and a read error may be involved. V gene TRBV12-3 or TRBV12-4 combines with J gene TRBJ2-1; tentative D call: TRBD1 (6 bases). This CDR3 region has 10 residues. Here the CDR3 reads CAIQTGILVF. The CDR3 region has the DNA TGTGCCATACAGACAGGCATCCTGGTCTTC.